The subject of this entry is one T cell receptor beta chain. Its specific antigen is unknown. No qualities accompany the bases; no much larger clone lies one base away. The CDR3 covers 13 residues, taking in both the cysteine and the phenylalanine. CDR3 DNA is the only sequence kept; it has 39 bases, read in frame from the first base. The CDR1 and CDR2 encoded by the germline V gene are SGHRS and YFSETQ. The protocol used for the library was 5' RACE. For sequencing, an Illumina HiSeq 2500 was employed. A second 7 to 11 cycle PCR used a sample-barcoded 5' primer and a J-beta primer mix. A unique molecular identifier was introduced onto each TCR beta cDNA molecule by a template-switch 5' adaptor carrying 12 random nucleotides. At least 3 million CDR3-containing paired-end reads were obtained from each sample. First-strand cDNA synthesis was performed from all RNA using the Mint cDNA synthesis kit, with priming by a TRBC-specific oligonucleotide. Following uracil-DNA glycosylase treatment, a first 18-cycle PCR with universal primers M1SS and BC2_uni_R was performed on all cDNA. The published analysis was carried out like this. Each sample was normalized by randomly selecting 1 million high-quality reads, each carrying a distinct molecular identifier. Reads with shared molecular identifiers were discarded instead of being binned into consensus sequences. MiTCR, with a Q25 quality threshold and the strictest error-elimination algorithm, was used for CDR3 identification, clonotype clustering and error correction. A nonparametric unseen species model using Euler transformation provided a lower-bound estimate of total TCR beta diversity. TCRdb's own reprocessing of the public reads used fastp at Q25 and MiXCR and kept productive beta chains. Every entry covers one CDR3 protein and lists the most common genes and DNA from its rows. None of the V and J calls come from the authors' own analysis; TCRdb made them. The sample table holds a few hundred thousand distinct CDR3 sequences, of which roughly a quarter were seen once. The top ten constitute 3.6% of the sample.

Donors were 30 to 45 systemically healthy Caucasian individuals from Russia aged roughly 6 to 95 years. Each donor gave 9.5 to 10 milliliters of peripheral blood, drawn into EDTA-treated Vacutainer tubes. PBMCs were isolated by Ficoll-Paque density-gradient centrifugation, with at least 7 million obtained per sample. Trizol reagent was used to extract total RNA from PBMCs, with at least 6 micrograms per sample. The percentages of naive CD45RAhigh/CD27high T cells were determined by flow cytometry on a PBMC aliquot from every donor. The data derive from a study of blood T cells in healthy people across ages (dated by TCRdb to about 2015). At the level of the whole study: In model experiments, roughly one uniquely barcoded TCR beta cDNA molecule per two T cells was captured by template switching. To track age-related changes in TCR beta repertoire diversity, the study relied on deep sequencing normalized with unique cDNA molecular identifiers. Donors were grouped into four age groups: young (average roughly 17 years), middle-aged (over 35), aged (about 60) and long-lived (approximately 82). The study analyzed two additional independent replicas of 1 million unique cDNA reads from the same blood draw for two donors, one aged 18 to 30 and one aged 80 or older.

Findings and caveats that apply to the study as a whole: Estimates of total diversity based on one million sequenced T cells were considered lower bounds and underestimates. Observed TCR beta diversity per million T cells fell roughly linearly with age, and a significant reduction was already apparent by age about 43. Because the CMV infection status of the donors was unknown, age-related changes in expanded clonotypes may potentially have been confounded. Observed TCR beta diversity correlated strongly with the percentage of naive T cells measured by flow cytometry. Bulk unsorted PBMC profiling prevented conclusive comparison of naive and antigen-experienced compartments. The long-lived group showed more naive CD4+ T cells, fewer expanded clones and increased TCR diversity than the aged group, suggesting age selection.

The sample also formed part of further work on T cells of mothers and their children. As described in the second report: Donors were nine systemically healthy Caucasian individuals: three mothers and their six children. cDNA synthesis used all of the extracted RNA, with about 1.5 ug of RNA in each 15 ul reaction. In the second PCR, the M1S primer introduced both the sample barcodes and 2-4 random nucleotides. Over 10 million TCR beta CDR3 reads came from each mother, compared with a few million reads from each child. Thymic selection similarly shapes TCR recombination output in related and unrelated pairs, with minor effect from inherited differences. Normalized repertoire overlap was always found to be slightly, but never significantly, higher in related mother-child pairs than in unrelated mother-child pairs. With a sensitivity of approximately 100 clones per million clonotypes, no persistent microchimeric T cell clones were detected. The study used deep NGS to compare TCR beta repertoires of mothers and children, seeking features distinguishing related mother-child pairs from unrelated individuals. On average, the children were roughly 12 +/- 4 years old, while the mothers were about 37 +/- 4 years old. Libraries were sequenced on Illumina HiSeq 2000 with 100+100 nt paired-end reads after adapter ligation with NEBNext reagents. To prevent cross-contamination, the mother and child libraries were prepared a month apart and were sequenced in separate runs. For each donor, somewhere between roughly 450,000 and 2,000,000 distinct TCR beta clonotypes were identified. Naive TCR beta clonotypes were estimated from low-frequency clonotypes matched to each donor's FACS-determined naive share, without sorting.

The chain was built from TRBV5-1 and TRBJ2-5; the D gene identity is not certain. The end of the DNA aligns better with TRBJ2-7, so the J call may be wrong. The receptor was isolated from a boy aged 2 to 10 in good health. Sequencing input: blood. The nucleotide sequence reads as follows: TGCGCCAGCAGCTTGCGTCCCGACTACGAGCAGTACTTC. This gives the protein CASSLRPDYEQYF.